These 9 T cell receptor beta chains share one sample of origin, sequenced in a study of blood T cell repertoires in COVID-19. Here immunoSEQ multiplex PCR was the method, and the copy in TCRdb shows in-frame clones only, minus some. The data show 130,000 or so clones, about 85% seen once. Source material: peripheral blood. Source of these receptors: a woman in her 70s with COVID-19, enrolled during active disease.

The chain couples TRBV29-1 to TRBJ1-1; TRBD1 aligns across 7 bases. The germline V gene encodes CDR1 SQVTM and CDR2 ANQGSEA. The CDR3 covers 14 residues. With 4 bases clipped from V and 4 bases from J, the junction kept 9 bases outside the gene matches. For the CDR3, the DNA is TGCAGCGTTGGGACAGGCGGGGTTGTCACTGAAGCTTTCTTT. This translates into CSVGTGGVVTEAFF.

This clone was seen a single time. J is TRBJ1-4 and V is TRBV29-1; tentatively, D is TRBD1 (5 bases). Germline-derived CDR1 and CDR2 are SQVTM and ANQGSEA. V was shortened by 0 bases and J by 10 bases, with 15 bases between the two germline ends. The length of the CDR3 is 14 residues. For the CDR3, the DNA is TGCAGCGTTGAAGATCGGACGGGGGACGCAAAACTGTTTTTT. It codes for CSVEDRTGDAKLFF. The complete variable domain, with remaining parts taken from reference TRBV29-1 and TRBJ1-4, reads SAVISQKPSRDICQRGTSLTIQCQVDSQVTMMFWYRQQPGQSLTLIATANQGSEATYESGFVIDKFPISRPNLTFSTLTVSNMSPEDSSIYLCSVEDRTGDAKLFFGSGTQLSVL.

J is TRBJ2-3 and V is TRBV5-5; 11 positions match TRBD2. The CDR3 is 18 residues long. Germline V gene lookup returns CDR1 SGHKS and CDR2 YYEKEE (reference sequence). The junction had 15 bases not matched to a gene; V was cut back by 3 bases and J by 6 bases. This CDR3 is CASSSRATSGVNLDTQYF. The CDR3 nucleotides read TGTGCCAGCAGCTCCCGGGCGACTAGCGGGGTCAACCTGGATACGCAGTATTTT.

This chain uses TRBV6-5 with TRBJ2-7; 8 bases agree with TRBD1. CDR1 MNHEY and CDR2 SVGAGI come from the germline V gene. The V segment lost 0 bases and the J segment 6 bases; nucleotides outside the gene matches: 4. The CDR3 is 14 residues long. The CDR3 nucleotides read TGTGCCAGCAGTTACTCTGACAGGGGTGCCGAGCAGTACTTC. This gives the protein CASSYSDRGAEQYF.

In this sample, this clone turned up once. This chain uses TRBV5-8 with TRBJ2-5; a weak D match, TRBD2 (7 bases). Germline CDR1 SGHTS, CDR2 YDEGEE. V was trimmed by 1 base and J by 5 bases, leaving 21 bases between them. The CDR3 is made up of 17 amino acids. CDR3 protein: CASSLRRGAESAETQYF. CDR3 DNA sequence: TGTGCCAGCAGCTTGCGACGGGGGGCTGAGAGTGCGGAGACCCAGTACTTC. The full variable domain, rest sourced from reference TRBV5-8 and TRBJ2-5, is EAGVTQSPTHLIKTRGQQATLRCSPISGHTSVYWYQQALGLGLQFLLWYDEGEERNRGNFPPRFSGRQFPNYSSELNVNALELEDSALYLCASSLRRGAESAETQYFGPGTRLLVL.

J is TRBJ2-7 and V is TRBV27, with 9 bases lining up with TRBD1. The V and J ends lost 3 bases and 6 bases, in that order; junction bases with no gene match: 6. CDR1 is MNHEY and CDR2 is SMNVEV in the germline V gene (reference sequence). This CDR3 has 14 residues. In DNA form, the CDR3 reads TGTGCCAGCAGTTTCCGGGACAGGGAGGGCGAGCAGTACTTC. This translates into CASSFRDREGEQYF.

The chain carries TRBV6-5 and TRBJ1-4; TRBD1 aligns across 11 bases. Germline CDR1 MNHEY, CDR2 SVGAGI. V trimming: 5 bases; J trimming: 8 bases; junction bases outside the gene matches: 4. The CDR3 length is 14 residues. The CDR3 coding sequence is TGTGCCAGCAGTAAGGGACAGGGGGGCGAAAAACTGTTTTTT. Translation gives CASSKGQGGEKLFF.

The chain couples TRBV7-6 to TRBJ2-3; TRBD2 is a possible D gene (5 bases). CDR3 length: 16 residues. Looked up from germline, CDR1 is SGHVS and CDR2 is FNYEAQ. The V end lost 2 bases, the J end lost 0 bases, and 12 bases lay between the germline ends. CDR3 loop: CASSLSTTASTDTQYF. In DNA form, the CDR3 reads TGTGCCAGCAGCTTATCGACTACTGCTAGCACAGATACGCAGTATTTT.

The chain is built from TRBV27 and TRBJ1-6, with D tentatively TRBD1 (5 bases). Looked up from germline, CDR1 is MNHEY and CDR2 is SMNVEV (reference sequence). Trimming took off 0 bases at V and 6 bases at J, with 18 bases between the two ends. The CDR3 extends over 18 amino acids. The CDR3 region has the DNA TGTGCCAGCAGTTTATCGAGGCCAGGGCGATACTCTAATTCACCCCTCCACTTT. Translated, it gives CASSLSRPGRYSNSPLHF.